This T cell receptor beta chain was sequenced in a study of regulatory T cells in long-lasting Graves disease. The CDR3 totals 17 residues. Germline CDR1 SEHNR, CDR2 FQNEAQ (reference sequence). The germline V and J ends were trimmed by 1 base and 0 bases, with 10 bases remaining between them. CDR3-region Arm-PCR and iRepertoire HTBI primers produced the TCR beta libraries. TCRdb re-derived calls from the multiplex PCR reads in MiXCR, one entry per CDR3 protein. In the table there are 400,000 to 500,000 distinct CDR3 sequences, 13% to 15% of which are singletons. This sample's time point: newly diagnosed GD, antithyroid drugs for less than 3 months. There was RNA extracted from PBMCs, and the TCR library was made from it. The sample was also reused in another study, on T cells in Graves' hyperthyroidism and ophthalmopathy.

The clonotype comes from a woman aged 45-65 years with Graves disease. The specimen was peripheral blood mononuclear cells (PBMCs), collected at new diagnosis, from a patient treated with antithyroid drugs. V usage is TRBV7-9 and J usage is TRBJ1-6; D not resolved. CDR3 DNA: TGTGCCAGCAGCTTAGTGAGCAGTTCCTCCTATAATTCACCCCTCCACTTT. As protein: CASSLVSSSSYNSPLHF. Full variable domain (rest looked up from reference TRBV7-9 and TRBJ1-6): DTGVSQNPRHKITKRGQNVTFRCDPISEHNRLYWYRQTLGQGPEFLTYFQNEAQLEKSRLLSDRFSAERPKGSFSTLEIQRTEQGDSAMYLCASSLVSSSSYNSPLHFGNGTRLTVT.